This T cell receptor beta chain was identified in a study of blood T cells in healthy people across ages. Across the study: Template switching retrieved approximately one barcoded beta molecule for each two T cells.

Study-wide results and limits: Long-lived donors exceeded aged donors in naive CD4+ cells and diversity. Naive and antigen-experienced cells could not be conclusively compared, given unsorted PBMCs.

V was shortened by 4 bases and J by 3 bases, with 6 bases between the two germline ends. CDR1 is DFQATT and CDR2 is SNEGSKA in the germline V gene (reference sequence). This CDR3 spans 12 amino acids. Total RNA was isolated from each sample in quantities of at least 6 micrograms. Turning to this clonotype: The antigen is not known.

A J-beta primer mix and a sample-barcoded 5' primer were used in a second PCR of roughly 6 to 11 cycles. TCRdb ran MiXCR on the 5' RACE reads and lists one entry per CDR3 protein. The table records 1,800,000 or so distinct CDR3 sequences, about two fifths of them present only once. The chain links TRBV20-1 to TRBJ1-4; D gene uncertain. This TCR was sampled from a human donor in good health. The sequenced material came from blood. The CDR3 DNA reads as TGCAGTGCTATAAATCCTAATGAAAAACTGTTTTTT. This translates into CSAINPNEKLFF.